The source of this T cell receptor beta chain is a study of CD8 T cells in Susac syndrome. Study results and limitations: The study acknowledged a relatively small number of individuals in its TCR sequencing and HLA analysis.

Random hexamers served to reverse transcribe roughly 0.5 to 1 ug RNA. With immunoSEQ multiplex PCR, TCR beta CDR3 was amplified across 54 Vbeta and 13 Jbeta. TCRdb used MiXCR to reprocess the immunoSEQ multiplex PCR reads, holding one entry per CDR3 protein. The sample has 180,000 or so distinct CDR3 sequences; around 95% are singletons. Germline V gene data show CDR1 as SGHTA and CDR2 as FQGTGA. Trimming stripped 4 bases from V and 0 bases from J, with 10 bases between. This CDR3 is 14 amino acids long. A word on this clonotype: Its antigen is not known.

TCR beta sequencing covered blood CD8+ and CD4+ T cells. The multiple sclerosis controls consisted of treatment-naive patients with relapsing-remitting disease, either stable or active. The chain joins TRBV7-3 to TRBJ2-7, with D hard to call. The source is a human donor with multiple sclerosis. The sequenced sample consisted of CD4+ T cells from PBMCs. Here the CDR3 DNA reads TGTGCCAGCAGCTCGGAGCCGAGCTCCTACGAGCAGTACTTC. The encoded protein is CASSSEPSSYEQYF.